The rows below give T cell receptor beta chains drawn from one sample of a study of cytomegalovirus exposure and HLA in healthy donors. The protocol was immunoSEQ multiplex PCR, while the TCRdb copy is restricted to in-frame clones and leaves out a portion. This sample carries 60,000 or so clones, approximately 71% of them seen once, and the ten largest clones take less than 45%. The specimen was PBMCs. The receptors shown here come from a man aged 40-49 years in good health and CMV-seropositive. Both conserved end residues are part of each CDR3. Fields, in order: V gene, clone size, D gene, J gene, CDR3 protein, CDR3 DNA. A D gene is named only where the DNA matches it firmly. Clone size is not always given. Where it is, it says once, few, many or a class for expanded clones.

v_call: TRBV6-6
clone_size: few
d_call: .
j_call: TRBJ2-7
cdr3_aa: CASSYSREQYF
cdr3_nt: TGTGCCAGCAGTTACTCCAGAGAGCAGTACTTC

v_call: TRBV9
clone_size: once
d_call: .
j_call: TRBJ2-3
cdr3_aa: CASSGDVAVTDTQYF
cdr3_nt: TGTGCCAGCAGCGGAGATGTAGCGGTCACAGATACGCAGTATTTT

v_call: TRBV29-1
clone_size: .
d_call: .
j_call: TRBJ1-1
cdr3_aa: CSVESSRWFEGTEAFF
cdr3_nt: TGCAGCGTTGAATCGAGCCGGTGGTTTGAGGGCACTGAAGCTTTCTTT

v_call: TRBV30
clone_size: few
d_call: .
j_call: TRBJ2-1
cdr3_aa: CAWSPWRGSRFF
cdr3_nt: TGTGCCTGGAGTCCCTGGAGGGGATCTAGGTTCTTC

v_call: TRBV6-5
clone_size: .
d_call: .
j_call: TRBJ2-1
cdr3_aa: CASSPPGWEQFF
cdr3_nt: TGTGCCAGCAGTCCTCCCGGTTGGGAGCAGTTCTTC

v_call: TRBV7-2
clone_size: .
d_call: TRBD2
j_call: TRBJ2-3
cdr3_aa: CASSLAGGGSTDTQYF
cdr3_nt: TGTGCCAGCAGTTTGGCCGGGGGGGGGAGCACAGATACGCAGTATTTT

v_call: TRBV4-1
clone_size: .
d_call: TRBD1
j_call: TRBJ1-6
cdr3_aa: CASSRATGEGSPLHF
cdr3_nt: TGCGCCAGCAGCCGAGCGACAGGGGAAGGGTCACCCCTCCACTTT

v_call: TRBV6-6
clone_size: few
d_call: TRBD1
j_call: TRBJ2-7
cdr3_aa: CASSYQGARYEQYF
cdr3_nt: TGTGCCAGCAGTTATCAGGGGGCGCGTTACGAGCAGTACTTC

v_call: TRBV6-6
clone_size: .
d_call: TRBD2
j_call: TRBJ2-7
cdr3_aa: CASSYWGGRYEQYF
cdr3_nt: TGTGCCAGCAGTTACTGGGGGGGAAGGTACGAGCAGTACTTC

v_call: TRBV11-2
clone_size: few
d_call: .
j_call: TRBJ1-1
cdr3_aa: CASSLEWGDNEAFF
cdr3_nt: TGTGCCAGCAGCTTAGAATGGGGGGATAATGAAGCTTTCTTT

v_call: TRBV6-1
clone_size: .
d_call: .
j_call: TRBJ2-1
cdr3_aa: CASSDTSLPNNEQFF
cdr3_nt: TGTGCCAGCAGCGATACTAGTTTACCGAACAATGAGCAGTTCTTC

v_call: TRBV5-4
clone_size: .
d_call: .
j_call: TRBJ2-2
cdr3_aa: CASSTGLAPRELFF
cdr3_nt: TGTGCCAGCAGCACGGGACTCGCCCCAAGGGAGCTGTTTTTT

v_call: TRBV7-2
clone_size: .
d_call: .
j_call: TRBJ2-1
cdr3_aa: CASSVLPGDNEQFF
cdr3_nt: TGTGCCAGCAGCGTTCTACCGGGGGACAATGAGCAGTTCTTC

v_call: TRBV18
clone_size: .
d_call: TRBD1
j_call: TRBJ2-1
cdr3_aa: CASSPSGQVYNEQFF
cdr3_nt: TGTGCCAGCTCACCGTCAGGACAGGTTTACAATGAGCAGTTCTTC

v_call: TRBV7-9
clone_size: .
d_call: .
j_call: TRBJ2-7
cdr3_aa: CASSSLQAPGEQYF
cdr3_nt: TGTGCCAGCAGCTCCCTACAGGCTCCGGGTGAGCAGTACTTC

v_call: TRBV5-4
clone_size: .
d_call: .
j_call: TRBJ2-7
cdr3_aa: CASSFEFRPGEQYF
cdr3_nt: TGTGCCAGCAGCTTCGAATTCCGTCCGGGCGAGCAGTACTTC

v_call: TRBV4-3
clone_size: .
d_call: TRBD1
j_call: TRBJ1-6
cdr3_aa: CASSRVDRGDSPLHF
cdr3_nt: TGCGCCAGCAGCCGCGTAGACAGGGGAGATTCACCCCTCCACTTT

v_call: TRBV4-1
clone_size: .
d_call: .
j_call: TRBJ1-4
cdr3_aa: CASSTTGQGERKLFF
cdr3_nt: TGCGCCAGCAGCACCACCGGCCAGGGTGAGCGAAAACTGTTTTTT

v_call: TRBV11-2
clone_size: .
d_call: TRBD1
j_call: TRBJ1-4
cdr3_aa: CASSIDRGRELFF
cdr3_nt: TGTGCCAGCAGCATTGACAGGGGAAGAGAACTGTTTTTT

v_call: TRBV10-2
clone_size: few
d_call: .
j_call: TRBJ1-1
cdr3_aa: CASSESTGATEAFF
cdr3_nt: TGCGCCAGCAGTGAGTCGACGGGAGCGACTGAAGCTTTCTTT

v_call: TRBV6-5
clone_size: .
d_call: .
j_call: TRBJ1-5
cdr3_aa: CASSYSAGENQPQHF
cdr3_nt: TGTGCCAGCAGTTACTCGGCAGGGGAAAATCAGCCCCAGCATTTT

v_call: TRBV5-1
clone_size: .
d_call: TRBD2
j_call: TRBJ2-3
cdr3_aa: CASSSERGTDTQYF
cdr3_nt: TGCGCCAGCAGCTCGGAGCGGGGGACAGATACGCAGTATTTT

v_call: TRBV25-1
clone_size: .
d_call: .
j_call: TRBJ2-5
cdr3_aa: CASSEYGGGQETQYF
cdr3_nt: TGTGCCAGCAGTGAATACGGGGGTGGGCAAGAGACCCAGTACTTC

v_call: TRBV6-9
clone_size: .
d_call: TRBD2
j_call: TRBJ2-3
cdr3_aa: CASSRISGGAGGGTDTQYF
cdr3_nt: TGTGCCAGCAGCCGGATCAGCGGGGGGGCTGGGGGAGGCACAGATACGCAGTATTTT

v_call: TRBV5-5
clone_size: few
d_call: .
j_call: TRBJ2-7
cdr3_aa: CASSFGIGTSYEQYF
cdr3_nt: TGTGCCAGCAGCTTCGGGATAGGCACCTCCTACGAGCAGTACTTC

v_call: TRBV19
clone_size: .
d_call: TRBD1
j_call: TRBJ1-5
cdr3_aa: CASSVRQGTGPRTQHF
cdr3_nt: TGTGCCAGTAGTGTCAGACAGGGTACGGGCCCGAGGACCCAGCATTTT

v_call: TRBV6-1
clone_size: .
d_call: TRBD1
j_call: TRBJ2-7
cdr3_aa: CASSERAGQDAYEQYF
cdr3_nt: TGTGCCAGCAGTGAGCGGGCGGGACAGGATGCCTACGAGCAGTACTTC

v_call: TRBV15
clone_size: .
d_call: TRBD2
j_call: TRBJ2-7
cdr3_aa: CATSRELAGSSEQYF
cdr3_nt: TGTGCCACCAGCAGAGAACTAGCGGGGTCTAGCGAGCAGTACTTC

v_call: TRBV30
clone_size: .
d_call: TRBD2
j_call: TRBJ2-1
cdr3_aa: CAWSVSFRGVNEQFF
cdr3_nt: TGTGCCTGGAGTGTAAGTTTCCGGGGGGTCAATGAGCAGTTCTTC

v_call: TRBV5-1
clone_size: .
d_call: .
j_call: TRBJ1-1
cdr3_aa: CASSLEGAEAFF
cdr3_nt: TGCGCCAGCAGCTTGGAGGGAGCTGAAGCTTTCTTT

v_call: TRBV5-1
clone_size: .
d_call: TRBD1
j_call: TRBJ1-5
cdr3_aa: CASSLGTESNQPQHF
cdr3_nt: TGCGCCAGCAGCCTCGGGACAGAAAGCAATCAGCCCCAGCATTTT

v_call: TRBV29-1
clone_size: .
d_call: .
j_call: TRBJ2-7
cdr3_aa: CSVEQGPGYYEQYF
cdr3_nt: TGCAGCGTTGAACAGGGGCCGGGATACTACGAGCAGTACTTC

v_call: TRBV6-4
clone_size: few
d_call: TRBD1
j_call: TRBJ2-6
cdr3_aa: CASSDSGGAGANVLTF
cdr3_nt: TGTGCCAGCAGTGACTCAGGGGGCGCTGGGGCCAACGTCCTGACTTTC

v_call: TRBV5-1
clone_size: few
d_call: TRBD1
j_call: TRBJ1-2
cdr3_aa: CASSIQGGSYGYTF
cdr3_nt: TGCGCCAGCAGCATACAGGGGGGCAGCTATGGCTACACCTTC

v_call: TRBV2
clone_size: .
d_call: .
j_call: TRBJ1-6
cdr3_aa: CASSERGGRLSPLHF
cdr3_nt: TGTGCCAGCAGTGAAAGGGGCGGCAGACTTTCACCCCTCCACTTT

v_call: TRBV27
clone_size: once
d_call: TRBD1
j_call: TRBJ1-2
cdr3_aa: CASSARTGATFYGYTF
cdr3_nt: TGTGCCAGCAGCGCAAGGACAGGGGCCACTTTCTATGGCTACACCTTC

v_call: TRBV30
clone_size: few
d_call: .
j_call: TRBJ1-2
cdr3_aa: CAWSLGAKGYTF
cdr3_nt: TGTGCCTGGAGTCTTGGGGCGAAAGGCTACACCTTC

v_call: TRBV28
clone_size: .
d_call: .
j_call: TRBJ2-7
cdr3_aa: CASSFRQSFSYEQYF
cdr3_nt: TGTGCCAGCAGTTTTCGACAGTCCTTCTCCTACGAGCAGTACTTC

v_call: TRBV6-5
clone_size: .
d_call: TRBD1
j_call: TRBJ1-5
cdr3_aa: CASSFYGQASNQPQHF
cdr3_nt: TGTGCCAGCAGTTTTTACGGACAGGCGAGCAATCAGCCCCAGCATTTT

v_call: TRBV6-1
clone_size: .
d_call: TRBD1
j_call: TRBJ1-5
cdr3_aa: CASSERGRDRGFRQPQHF
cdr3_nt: TGTGCCAGCAGTGAGAGGGGTCGGGACAGGGGGTTCCGGCAGCCCCAGCATTTT

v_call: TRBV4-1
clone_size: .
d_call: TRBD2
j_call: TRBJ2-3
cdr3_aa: CASSQGASGEEDTQYF
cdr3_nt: TGCGCCAGCAGCCAAGGGGCTAGCGGGGAGGAGGATACGCAGTATTTT

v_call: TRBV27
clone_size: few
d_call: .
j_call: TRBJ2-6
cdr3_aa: CASSQIQKFSGANVLTF
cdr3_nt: TGTGCCAGCAGTCAAATACAGAAATTCTCTGGGGCCAACGTCCTGACTTTC

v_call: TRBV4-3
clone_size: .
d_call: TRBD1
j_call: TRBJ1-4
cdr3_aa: CASSQEGPRGEEKLFF
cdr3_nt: TGCGCCAGCAGCCAAGAGGGTCCCAGGGGGGAAGAAAAACTGTTTTTT

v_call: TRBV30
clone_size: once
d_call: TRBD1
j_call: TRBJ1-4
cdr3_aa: CAWRAYGVRDRGGEKLFF
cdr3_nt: TGTGCCTGGAGAGCGTACGGGGTCCGGGACAGGGGGGGGGAAAAACTGTTTTTT

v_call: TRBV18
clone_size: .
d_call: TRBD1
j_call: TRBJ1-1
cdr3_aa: CASSPPDRNKAFF
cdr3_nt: TGTGCCAGCTCACCACCGGACAGGAACAAAGCTTTCTTT

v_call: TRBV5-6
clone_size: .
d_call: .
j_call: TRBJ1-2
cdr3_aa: CASSLDNGGYGYTF
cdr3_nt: TGTGCCAGCAGCTTGGATAACGGGGGCTATGGCTACACCTTC

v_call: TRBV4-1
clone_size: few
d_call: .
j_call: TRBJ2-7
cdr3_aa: CASSHPGEDQYF
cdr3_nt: TGCGCCAGCAGCCATCCAGGGGAAGATCAGTACTTC

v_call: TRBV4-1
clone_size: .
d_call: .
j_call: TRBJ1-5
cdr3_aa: CASSQPGWVQPQHF
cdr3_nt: TGCGCCAGCAGCCAACCCGGGTGGGTTCAGCCCCAGCATTTT

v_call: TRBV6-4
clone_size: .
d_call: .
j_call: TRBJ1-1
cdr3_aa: CASSIDGGAEAFF
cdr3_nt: TGTGCCAGCAGCATTGACGGGGGGGCTGAAGCTTTCTTT

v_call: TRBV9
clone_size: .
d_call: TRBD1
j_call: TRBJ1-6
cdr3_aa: CASSPGTGVTHSPLHF
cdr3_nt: TGTGCCAGCAGCCCCGGGACAGGGGTAACGCATTCACCCCTCCACTTT

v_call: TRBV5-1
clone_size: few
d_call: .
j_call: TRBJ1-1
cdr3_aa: CASSRTGRNTEAFF
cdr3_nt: TGCGCCAGCAGCCGGACGGGGAGGAACACTGAAGCTTTCTTT

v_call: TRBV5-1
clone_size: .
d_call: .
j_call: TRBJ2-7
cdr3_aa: CASAGYHPYEQYF
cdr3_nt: TGCGCCAGCGCGGGGTACCACCCCTACGAGCAGTACTTC

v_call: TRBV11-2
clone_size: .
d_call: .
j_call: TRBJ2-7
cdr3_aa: CASSLETGSLGEQYF
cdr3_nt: TGTGCCAGCAGCTTAGAAACAGGGTCTCTGGGTGAGCAGTACTTC

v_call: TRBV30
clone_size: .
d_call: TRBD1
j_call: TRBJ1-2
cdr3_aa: CAWSQQGLYGYTF
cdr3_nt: TGTGCCTGGAGTCAACAGGGGTTGTATGGCTACACCTTC

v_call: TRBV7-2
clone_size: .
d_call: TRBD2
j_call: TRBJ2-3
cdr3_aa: CASTLAGRRADTQYF
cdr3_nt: TGTGCCAGCACTTTAGCGGGGCGACGGGCAGATACGCAGTATTTT